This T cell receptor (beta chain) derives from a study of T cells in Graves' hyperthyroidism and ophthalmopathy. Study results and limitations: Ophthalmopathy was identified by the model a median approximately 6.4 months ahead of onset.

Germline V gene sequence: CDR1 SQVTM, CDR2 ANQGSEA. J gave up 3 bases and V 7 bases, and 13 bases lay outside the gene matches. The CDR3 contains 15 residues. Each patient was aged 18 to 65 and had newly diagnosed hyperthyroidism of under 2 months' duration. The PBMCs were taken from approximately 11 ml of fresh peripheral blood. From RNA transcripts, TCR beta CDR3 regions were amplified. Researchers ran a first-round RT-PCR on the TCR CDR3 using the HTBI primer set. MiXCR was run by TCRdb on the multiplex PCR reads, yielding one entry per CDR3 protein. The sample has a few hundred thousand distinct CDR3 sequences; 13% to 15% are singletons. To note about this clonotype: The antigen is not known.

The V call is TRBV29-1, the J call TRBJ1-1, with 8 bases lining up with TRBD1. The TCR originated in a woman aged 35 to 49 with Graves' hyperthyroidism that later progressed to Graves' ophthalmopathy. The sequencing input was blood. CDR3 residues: CSATGQGEWYTEAFF. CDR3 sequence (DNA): TGCAGCGCAACTGGACAGGGAGAATGGTACACTGAAGCTTTCTTT.